The clone carrying this TCR beta chain is a singleton in its sample. Its antigen is unknown. These data originate in a study of shared clonotypes between healthy human individuals. Germline V lookup: CDR1 SGHVS, CDR2 FQNEAQ. This CDR3 contains 14 residues. V gave up 2 bases and J gave up 3 bases, with 9 bases separating them. Study results and limitations: Roughly 5% of naive CD4 clonotypes were common to several donors. The study's rarefaction showed incomplete sorted-subset sequencing despite large depth.

In the original processing: ImmunoSEQ supplied junction-only sequences lacking quality scores, so filtering was different. Generated by immunoSEQ multiplex PCR, the TCRdb table keeps only in-frame clones and is missing some. V and J calls and clone size follow that table, whereas D and trimming were derived from the DNA. The sample holds approximately 1,500,000 clones; 95% to 97% are singletons and the top ten take 1% to 1.5%. CD4+ cells yielded CD45RA+ naive and CD45RA-negative memory subsets. Source material: naive CD4+ T cells sorted from blood. Regarding subset: CD45RA+ positively selected. The sequence derives from a young man in good health. V is TRBV7-8 and J is TRBJ2-3; D remains unclear. CDR3 nucleotides: TGTGCCAGCAGCTTAATTCCTCAAACAGATACGCAGTATTTT. Translation: CASSLIPQTDTQYF. The complete variable domain, with remaining parts taken from reference TRBV7-8 and TRBJ2-3, reads GAGVSQSPRYKVAKRGQDVALRCDPISGHVSLFWYQQALGQGPEFLTYFQNEAQLDKSGLPSDRFFAERPEGSVSTLKIQRTQQEDSAVYLCASSLIPQTDTQYFGPGTRLTVL.